This TCR beta chain was captured by sequencing in a study of early T cells in non-severe SARS-CoV-2 infection. At the level of the study: Sequenced material consisted of bulk RNA (from unsorted whole blood), and chains were unpaired.

Germline trimming cut 0 bases from V and 9 bases from J; bases unmatched to any gene: 9. The CDR3 spans 15 residues. Germline CDR1 and CDR2: MNHEY and SVGAGI. This clonotype turned up a few times. No antigen is known for it. General study results and limits: VDJdb-based annotation leaned toward anti-spike CD8 responses and missed private and CD4 specificities.

Tagging with unique molecular identifiers was applied to individual cDNA molecules. Using its own MiXCR run on the 5' RACE reads, TCRdb lists one record per CDR3 protein. Counted here are tens of thousands of distinct CDR3 sequences, around a sixth occurring once; the ten biggest clones make up around 10%. The chain employs TRBV6-5 and TRBJ2-5, with 8 positions matching TRBD2. The specimen was whole blood. This sequence was found in an adult who was a healthcare worker with PCR-confirmed SARS-CoV-2 infection or an uninfected control (not recorded which). CDR3 nucleotides: TGTGCCAGCAGTTACTCAGCGGGGGCCGTAGGTGCCCAGTACTTC. Amino acid sequence: CASSYSAGAVGAQYF.